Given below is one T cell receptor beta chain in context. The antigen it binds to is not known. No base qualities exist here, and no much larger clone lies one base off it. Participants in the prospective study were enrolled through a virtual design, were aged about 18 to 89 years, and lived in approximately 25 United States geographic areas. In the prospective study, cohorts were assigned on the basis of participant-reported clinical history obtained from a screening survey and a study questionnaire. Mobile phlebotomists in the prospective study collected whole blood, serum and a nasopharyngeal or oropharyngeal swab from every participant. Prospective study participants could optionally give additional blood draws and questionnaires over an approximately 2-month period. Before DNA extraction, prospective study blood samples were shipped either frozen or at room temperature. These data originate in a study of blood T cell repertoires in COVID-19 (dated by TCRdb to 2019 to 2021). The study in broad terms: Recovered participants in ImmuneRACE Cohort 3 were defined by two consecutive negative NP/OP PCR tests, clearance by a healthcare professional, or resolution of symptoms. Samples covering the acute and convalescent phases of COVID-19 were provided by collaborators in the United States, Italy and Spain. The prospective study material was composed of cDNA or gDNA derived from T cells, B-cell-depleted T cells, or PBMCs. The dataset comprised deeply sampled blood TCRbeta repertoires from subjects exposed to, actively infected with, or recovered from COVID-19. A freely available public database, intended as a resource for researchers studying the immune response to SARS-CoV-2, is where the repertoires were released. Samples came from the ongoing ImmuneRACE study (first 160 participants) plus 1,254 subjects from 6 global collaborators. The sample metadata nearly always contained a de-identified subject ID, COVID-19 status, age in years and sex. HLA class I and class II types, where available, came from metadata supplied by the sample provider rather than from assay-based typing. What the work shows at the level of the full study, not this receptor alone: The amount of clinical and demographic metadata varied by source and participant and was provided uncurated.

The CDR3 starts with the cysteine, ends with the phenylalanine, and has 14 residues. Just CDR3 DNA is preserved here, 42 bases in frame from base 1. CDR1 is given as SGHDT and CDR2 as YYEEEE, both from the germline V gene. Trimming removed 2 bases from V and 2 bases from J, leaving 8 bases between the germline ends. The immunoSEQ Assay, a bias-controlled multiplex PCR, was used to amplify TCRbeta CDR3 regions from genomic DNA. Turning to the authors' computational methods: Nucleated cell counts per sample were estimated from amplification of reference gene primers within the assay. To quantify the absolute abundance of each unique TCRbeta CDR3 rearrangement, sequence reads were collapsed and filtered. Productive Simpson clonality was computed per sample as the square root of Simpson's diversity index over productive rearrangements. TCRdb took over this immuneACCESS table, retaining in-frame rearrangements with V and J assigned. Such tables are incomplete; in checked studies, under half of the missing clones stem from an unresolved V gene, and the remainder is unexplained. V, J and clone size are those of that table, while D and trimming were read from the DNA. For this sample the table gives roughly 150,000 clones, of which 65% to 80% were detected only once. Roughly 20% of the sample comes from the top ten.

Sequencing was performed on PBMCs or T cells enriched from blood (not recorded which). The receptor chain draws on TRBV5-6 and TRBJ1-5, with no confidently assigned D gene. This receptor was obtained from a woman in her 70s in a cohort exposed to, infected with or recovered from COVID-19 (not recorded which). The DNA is TGTGCCAGCAGCTTCTCGAGGGGCAATCAGCCCCAGCATTTT. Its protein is CASSFSRGNQPQHF.